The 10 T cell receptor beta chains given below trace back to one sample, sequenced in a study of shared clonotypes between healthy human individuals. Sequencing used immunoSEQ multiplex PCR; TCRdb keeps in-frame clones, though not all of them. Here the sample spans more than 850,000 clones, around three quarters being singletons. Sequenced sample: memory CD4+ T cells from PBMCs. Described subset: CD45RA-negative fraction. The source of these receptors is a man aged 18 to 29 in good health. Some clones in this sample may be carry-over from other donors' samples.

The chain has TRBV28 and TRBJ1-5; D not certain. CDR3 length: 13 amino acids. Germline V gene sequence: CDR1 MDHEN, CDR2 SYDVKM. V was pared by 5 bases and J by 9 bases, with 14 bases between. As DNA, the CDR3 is TGTGCCAGCAGTCCCACCAGTCGGAGGCCCCAGCATTTT. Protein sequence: CASSPTSRRPQHF.

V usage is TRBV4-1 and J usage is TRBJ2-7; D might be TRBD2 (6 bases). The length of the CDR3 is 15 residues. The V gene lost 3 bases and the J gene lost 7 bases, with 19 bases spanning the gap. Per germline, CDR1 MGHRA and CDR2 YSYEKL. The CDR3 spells CASSHPMGLPSEQYF. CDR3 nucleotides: TGCGCCAGCAGCCACCCCATGGGACTCCCATCAGAGCAGTACTTC.

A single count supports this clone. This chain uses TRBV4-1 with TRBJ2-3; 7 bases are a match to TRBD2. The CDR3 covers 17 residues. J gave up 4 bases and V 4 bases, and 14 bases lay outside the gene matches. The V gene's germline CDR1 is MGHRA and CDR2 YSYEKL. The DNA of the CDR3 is TGCGCCAGCAGCCGGACTAGTCAAGGAGGAAGAGCAGATACGCAGTATTTT. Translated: CASSRTSQGGRADTQYF.

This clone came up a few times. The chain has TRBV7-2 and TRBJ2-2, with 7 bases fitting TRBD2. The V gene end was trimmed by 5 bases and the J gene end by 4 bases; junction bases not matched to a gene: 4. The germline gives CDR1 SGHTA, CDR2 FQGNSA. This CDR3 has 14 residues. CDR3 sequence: CASSRDYLTGELFF. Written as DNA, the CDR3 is TGTGCCAGCAGCCGGGACTACCTCACCGGGGAGCTGTTTTTT.

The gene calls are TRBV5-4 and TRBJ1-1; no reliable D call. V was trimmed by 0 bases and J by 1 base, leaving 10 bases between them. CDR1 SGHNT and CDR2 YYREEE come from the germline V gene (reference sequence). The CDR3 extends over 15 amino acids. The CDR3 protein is CASSLAESGNTEAFF. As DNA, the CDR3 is TGTGCCAGCAGCTTGGCGGAGTCGGGGAACACTGAAGCTTTCTTT.

The DNA of the CDR3 is TGTGCCAGTAGTATTCGAAGGGGAGAGGCCGGGGAGCTGTTTTTT. This codes for CASSIRRGEAGELFF. The chain employs TRBV19 and TRBJ2-2, with D perhaps assigned TRBD1 or TRBD2 (5 bases each). The V end lost 3 bases, the J end lost 6 bases, and 14 bases lay between the germline ends. The germline CDR1 and CDR2 sequences are LNHDA and SQIVND (reference sequence). The CDR3 is 15 residues long.

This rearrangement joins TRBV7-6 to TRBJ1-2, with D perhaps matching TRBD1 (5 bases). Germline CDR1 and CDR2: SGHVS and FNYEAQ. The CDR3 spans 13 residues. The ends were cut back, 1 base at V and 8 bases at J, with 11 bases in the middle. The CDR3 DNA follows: TGTGCCAGCAGCTTAGGACCCCAGGGAGGCTACACCTTC. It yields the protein CASSLGPQGGYTF.

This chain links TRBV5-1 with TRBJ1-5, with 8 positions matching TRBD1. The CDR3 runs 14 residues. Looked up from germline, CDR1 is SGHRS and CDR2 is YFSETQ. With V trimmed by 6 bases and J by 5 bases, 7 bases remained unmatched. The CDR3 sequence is CASIIRDRYQPQHF. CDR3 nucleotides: TGCGCCAGCATCATCCGGGACAGGTATCAGCCCCAGCATTTT. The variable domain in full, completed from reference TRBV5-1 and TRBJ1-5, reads KAGVTQTPRYLIKTRGQQVTLSCSPISGHRSVSWYQQTPGQGLQFLFEYFSETQRNKGNFPGRFSGRQFSNSRSEMNVSTLELGDSALYLCASIIRDRYQPQHFGDGTRLSIL.

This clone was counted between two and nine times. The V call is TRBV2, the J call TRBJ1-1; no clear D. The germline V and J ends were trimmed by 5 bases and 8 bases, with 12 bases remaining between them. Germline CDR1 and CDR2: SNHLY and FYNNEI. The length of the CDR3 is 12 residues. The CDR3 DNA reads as TGTGCCAGCAGTCCAGGACCCGGCGAAGCTTTCTTT. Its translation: CASSPGPGEAFF. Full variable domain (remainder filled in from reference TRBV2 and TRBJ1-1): EPEVTQTPSHQVTQMGQEVILRCVPISNHLYFYWYRQILGQKVEFLVSFYNNEISEKSEIFDDQFSVERPDGSNFTLKIRSTKLEDSAMYFCASSPGPGEAFFGQGTRLTVV.

Here the CDR3 DNA reads TGTGCCTGGAGCCCGATGTACAGGATGTACTTC. Protein: CAWSPMYRMYF. The rearrangement links TRBV30 to TRBJ2-7, with a possible D match to TRBD1 (5 bases). The germline V gene encodes CDR1 GTSNPN and CDR2 SVGIG (reference sequence). The CDR3 is 11 amino acids. The germline V and J ends were trimmed by 3 bases and 12 bases, with 15 bases remaining between them. The full variable domain, in which reference TRBV30 and TRBJ2-7 provide the parts outside the CDR3, is SQTIHQWPATLVQPVGSPLSLECTVEGTSNPNLYWYRQAAGRGLQLLFYSVGIGQISSEVPQNLSASRPQDRQFILSSKKLLLSDSGFYLCAWSPMYRMYFGPGTRLTVT.